These 12 T cell receptor beta chains share one sample of origin, sequenced in a study of cytomegalovirus exposure and HLA in healthy donors. Primers for the PCR totalled 60 Vbeta and 13 Jbeta. The protocol was immunoSEQ multiplex PCR, while the TCRdb copy is restricted to in-frame clones and leaves out a portion. The sample yields around 53,000 clones, roughly 80% seen once. The source material was PBMCs. The receptors here all came from a young man in good health and CMV-seronegative.

This clone was found a few times. The chain combines TRBV7-6 with TRBJ2-7; perhaps TRBD2 as D (6 bases). The CDR3 extends over 16 amino acids. Per the germline V gene, CDR1 is SGHVS and CDR2 is FNYEAQ. Trimming stripped 1 base from V and 3 bases from J, with 16 bases between. This CDR3 reads CASSLVTSPAYYEQYF. DNA of the CDR3: TGTGCCAGCAGCTTAGTTACTAGCCCGGCCTACTACGAGCAGTACTTC.

The genes are TRBV27 and TRBJ2-5, with 8 positions matching TRBD2. The germline gives CDR1 MNHEY, CDR2 SMNVEV (reference sequence). This CDR3 has 13 residues. Losses at the gene ends were 8 bases for V and 8 bases for J; bases not matched to a gene: 10. CDR3 coding DNA: TGTGCCAGCTCCCTCCCGGGAGGGGGAACCCAGTACTTC. Its protein is CASSLPGGGTQYF.

The chain combines TRBV9 with TRBJ1-1, with D tentatively TRBD1 (5 bases). Trimming stripped 0 bases from V and 4 bases from J, with 13 bases between. This CDR3 is built from 15 residues. Germline CDR1 reads SGDLS; CDR2 reads YYNGEE. The DNA of the CDR3 is TGTGCCAGCAGCGTAGGTGGGGCGGGGGTCACTGAAGCTTTCTTT. The encoded protein is CASSVGGAGVTEAFF.

The chain carries TRBV4-3 and TRBJ2-4; D might be TRBD2 (7 bases). The germline V and J ends were trimmed by 0 bases and 1 base, with 16 bases remaining between them. The germline gives CDR1 LGHNA, CDR2 YSLEER. The CDR3 runs 18 residues. CDR3 amino acids: CASSQDIRGALAKNIQYF. The DNA of the CDR3 is TGCGCCAGCAGCCAAGATATTCGGGGGGCGCTGGCCAAAAACATTCAGTACTTC.

The V gene is TRBV5-1, the J gene TRBJ2-7, with TRBD1 identical over 8 bases. Losses at the gene ends were 5 bases for V and 3 bases for J; bases not matched to a gene: 4. CDR1 SGHRS and CDR2 YFSETQ come from the germline V gene. CDR3 length: 13 residues. The chain's CDR3 is CASRVGQGYEQYF. Here the CDR3 DNA reads TGCGCCAGCAGGGTTGGACAGGGCTACGAGCAGTACTTC.

Only a few counts were recorded for this clone. The chain uses TRBV18 and TRBJ1-1, with a tentative D call TRBD1 (5 bases). The V and J ends lost 8 bases and 3 bases respectively, with 7 bases between them. Germline values: CDR1 KGHSH, CDR2 LQKENI. The length of the CDR3 is 11 residues. The CDR3 DNA follows: TGTGCCAGCGCAGGGCACACTGAAGCTTTCTTT. Protein product: CASAGHTEAFF.

Turning to this clone: Compared with germline, one end of the junction differs, possibly owing to a read error. The chain carries TRBV7-7 and TRBJ2-5; D possibly corresponds to TRBD2 (7 bases). Germline CDR1 SSHAT, CDR2 FNYEAQ (reference sequence). The CDR3 covers 14 residues. The CDR3: CASSFGGAGETQYF. The CDR3 nucleotides read TGTGCTAGCAGCTTTGGGGGGGCCGGGGAGACCCAGTACTTC.

This rearrangement joins TRBV5-6 to TRBJ2-7; 10 bases agree with TRBD1. Germline V gene lookup returns CDR1 SGHDT and CDR2 YYEEEE. The CDR3 is made up of 18 amino acids. V trimming: 0 bases; J trimming: 0 bases; junction bases outside the gene matches: 9. The CDR3 coding sequence is TGTGCCAGCAGCTTGGCCAATTCGACAGGGGGCTTCTCCTACGAGCAGTACTTC. Translating gives CASSLANSTGGFSYEQYF.

The chain is built from TRBV7-2 and TRBJ1-1; D may be TRBD1 (6 bases). Trimming removed 1 base at V and 4 bases at J, with 13 bases between. The germline V gene encodes CDR1 SGHTA and CDR2 FQGNSA. The CDR3 spans 15 residues. The CDR3 region is CASSLESQGSTEAFF. As DNA, the CDR3 is TGTGCCAGCAGCTTAGAGAGTCAGGGGAGCACTGAAGCTTTCTTT.

This chain's CDR3 is CASSLLGQGTYEQYF. CDR3 sequence (DNA): TGCGCCAGCAGCTTGTTGGGGCAGGGAACCTACGAGCAGTACTTC. The rearrangement uses TRBV5-1 and TRBJ2-7; tentatively, D is TRBD1 (5 bases). Trimming left V 1 base short and J 2 bases short, with 13 bases between. The germline gives CDR1 SGHRS, CDR2 YFSETQ. The CDR3 is made up of 15 amino acids.

The chain employs TRBV9 and TRBJ2-5, with 9 bases matching TRBD2. The germline V gene has CDR1 SGDLS and CDR2 YYNGEE. This CDR3 is built from 16 residues. V was clipped by 2 bases and J by 4 bases; unmatched bases: 9. The CDR3 DNA is TGTGCCAGCAGCGTTCAAGCGGGGGGTTTGGGAGAGACCCAGTACTTC. This translates into CASSVQAGGLGETQYF.

This chain joins TRBV19 and TRBJ2-5; TRBD1 aligns across 7 bases. CDR1 LNHDA and CDR2 SQIVND come from the germline V gene (reference sequence). Trimming removed 4 bases from V and 4 bases from J; junction bases left unmatched: 6. The length of the CDR3 is 14 residues. CDR3 sequence: CASSTSDRVETQYF. The CDR3 region has the DNA TGTGCCAGTAGTACCTCCGACAGGGTAGAGACCCAGTACTTC.